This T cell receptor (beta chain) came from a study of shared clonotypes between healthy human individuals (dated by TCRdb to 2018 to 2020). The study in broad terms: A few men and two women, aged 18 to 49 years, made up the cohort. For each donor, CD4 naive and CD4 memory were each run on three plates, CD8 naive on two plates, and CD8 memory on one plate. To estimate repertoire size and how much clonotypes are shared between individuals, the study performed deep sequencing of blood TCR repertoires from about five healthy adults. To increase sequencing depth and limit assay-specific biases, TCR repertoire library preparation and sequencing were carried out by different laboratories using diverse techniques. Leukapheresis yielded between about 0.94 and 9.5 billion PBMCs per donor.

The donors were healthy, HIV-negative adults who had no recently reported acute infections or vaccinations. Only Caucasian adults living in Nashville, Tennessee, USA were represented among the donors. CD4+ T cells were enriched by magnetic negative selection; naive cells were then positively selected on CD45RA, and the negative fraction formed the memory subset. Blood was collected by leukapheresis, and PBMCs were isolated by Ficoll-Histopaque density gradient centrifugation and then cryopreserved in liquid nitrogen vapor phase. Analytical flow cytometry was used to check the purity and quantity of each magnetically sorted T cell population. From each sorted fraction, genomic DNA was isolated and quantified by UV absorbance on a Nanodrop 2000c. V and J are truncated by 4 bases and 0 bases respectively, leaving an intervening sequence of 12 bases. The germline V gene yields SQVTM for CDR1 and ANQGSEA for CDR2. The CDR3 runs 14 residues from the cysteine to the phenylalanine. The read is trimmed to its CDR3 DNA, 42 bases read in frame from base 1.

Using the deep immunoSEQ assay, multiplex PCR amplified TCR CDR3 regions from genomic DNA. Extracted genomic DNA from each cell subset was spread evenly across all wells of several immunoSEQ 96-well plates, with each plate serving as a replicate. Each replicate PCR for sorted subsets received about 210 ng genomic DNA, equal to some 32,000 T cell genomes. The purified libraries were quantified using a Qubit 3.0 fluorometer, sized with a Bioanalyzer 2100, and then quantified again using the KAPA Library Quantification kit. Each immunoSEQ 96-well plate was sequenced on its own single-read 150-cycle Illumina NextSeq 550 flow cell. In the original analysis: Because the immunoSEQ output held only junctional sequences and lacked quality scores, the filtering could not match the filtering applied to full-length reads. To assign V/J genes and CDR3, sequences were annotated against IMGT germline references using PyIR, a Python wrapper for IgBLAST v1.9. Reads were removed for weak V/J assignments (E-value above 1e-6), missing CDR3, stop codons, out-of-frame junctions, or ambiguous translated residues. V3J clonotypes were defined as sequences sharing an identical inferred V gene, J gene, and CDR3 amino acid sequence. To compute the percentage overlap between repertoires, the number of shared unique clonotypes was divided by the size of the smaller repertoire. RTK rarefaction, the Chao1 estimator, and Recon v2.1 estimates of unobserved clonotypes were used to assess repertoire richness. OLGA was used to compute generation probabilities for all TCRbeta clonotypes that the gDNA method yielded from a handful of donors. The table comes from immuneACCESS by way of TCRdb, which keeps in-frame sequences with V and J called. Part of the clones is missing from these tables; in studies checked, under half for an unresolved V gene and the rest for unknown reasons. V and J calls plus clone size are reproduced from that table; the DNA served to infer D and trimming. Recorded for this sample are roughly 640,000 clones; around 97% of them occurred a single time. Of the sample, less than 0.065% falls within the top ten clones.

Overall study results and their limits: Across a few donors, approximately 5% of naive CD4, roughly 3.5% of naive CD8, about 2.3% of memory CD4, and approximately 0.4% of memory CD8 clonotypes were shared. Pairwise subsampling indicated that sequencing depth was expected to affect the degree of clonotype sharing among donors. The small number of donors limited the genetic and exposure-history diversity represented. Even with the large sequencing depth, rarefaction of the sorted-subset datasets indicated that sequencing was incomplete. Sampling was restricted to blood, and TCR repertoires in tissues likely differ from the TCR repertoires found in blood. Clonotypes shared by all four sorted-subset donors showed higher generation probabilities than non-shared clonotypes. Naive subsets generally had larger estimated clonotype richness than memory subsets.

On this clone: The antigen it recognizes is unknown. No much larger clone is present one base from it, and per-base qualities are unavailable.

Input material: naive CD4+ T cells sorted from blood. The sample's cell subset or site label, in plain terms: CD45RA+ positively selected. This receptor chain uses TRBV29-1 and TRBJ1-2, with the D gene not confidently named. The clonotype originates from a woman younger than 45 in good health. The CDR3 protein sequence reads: CSVVARGPNYGYTF. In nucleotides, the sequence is TGCAGCGTTGTCGCCCGGGGTCCTAACTATGGCTACACCTTC.